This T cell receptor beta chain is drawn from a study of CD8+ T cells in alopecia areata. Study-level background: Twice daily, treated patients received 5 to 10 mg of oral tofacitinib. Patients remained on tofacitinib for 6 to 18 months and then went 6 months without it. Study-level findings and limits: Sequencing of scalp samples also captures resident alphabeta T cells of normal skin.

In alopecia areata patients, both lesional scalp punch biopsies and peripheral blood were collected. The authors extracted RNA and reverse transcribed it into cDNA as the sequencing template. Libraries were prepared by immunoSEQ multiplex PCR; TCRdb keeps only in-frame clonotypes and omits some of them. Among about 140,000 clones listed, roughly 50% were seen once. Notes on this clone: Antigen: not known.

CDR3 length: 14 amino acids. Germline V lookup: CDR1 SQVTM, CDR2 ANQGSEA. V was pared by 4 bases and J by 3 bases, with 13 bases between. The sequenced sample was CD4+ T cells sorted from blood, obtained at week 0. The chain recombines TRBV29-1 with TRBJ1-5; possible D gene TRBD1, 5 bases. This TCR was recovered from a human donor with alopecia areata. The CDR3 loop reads CSVVDDSYNQPQHF. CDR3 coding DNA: TGCAGCGTTGTGGACGACAGCTACAATCAGCCCCAGCATTTT. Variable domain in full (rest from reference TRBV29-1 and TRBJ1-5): SAVISQKPSRDICQRGTSLTIQCQVDSQVTMMFWYRQQPGQSLTLIATANQGSEATYESGFVIDKFPISRPNLTFSTLTVSNMSPEDSSIYLCSVVDDSYNQPQHFGDGTRLSIL.